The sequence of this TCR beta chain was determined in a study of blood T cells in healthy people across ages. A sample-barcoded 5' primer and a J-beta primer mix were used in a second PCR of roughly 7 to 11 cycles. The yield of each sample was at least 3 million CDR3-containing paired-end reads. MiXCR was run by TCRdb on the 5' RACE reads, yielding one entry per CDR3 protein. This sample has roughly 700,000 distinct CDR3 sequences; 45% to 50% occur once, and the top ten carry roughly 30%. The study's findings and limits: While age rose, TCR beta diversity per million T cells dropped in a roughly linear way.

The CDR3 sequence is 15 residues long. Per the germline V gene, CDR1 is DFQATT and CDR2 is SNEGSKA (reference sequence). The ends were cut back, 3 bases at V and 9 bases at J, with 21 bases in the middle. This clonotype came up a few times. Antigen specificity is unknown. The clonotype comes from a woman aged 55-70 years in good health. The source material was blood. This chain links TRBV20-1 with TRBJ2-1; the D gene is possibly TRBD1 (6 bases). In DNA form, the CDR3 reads TGCAGTGCTAGGGGCGTGTTGGGGGCGGGTCTTGAGCAGTTCTTC. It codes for CSARGVLGAGLEQFF.